This T cell receptor beta chain was profiled in a study of neurological immune-mediated disorders (dated by TCRdb to about 2019). Turning to the overall study: Peripheral blood TCR-beta repertoires from HTLV-I-associated myelopathy (HAM/TSP) patients, multiple sclerosis patients and healthy controls were compared by UMI-based sequencing. The approximately 96 TCR-beta libraries covered PBMC samples along with longitudinal samples, technical triplicates, and paired sorted CD4+ and CD8+ T-cell subsets. Longitudinal HAM/TSP and healthy donors had 3 time-points each (about 3-45 month intervals). The cohort was made up of 65 to 75 subjects, consisting of some 15 HAM/TSP patients, roughly 35 multiple sclerosis patients and 20 healthy controls.

Comment on this clonotype: What antigen it recognizes has not been identified. Base quality data are lacking; no much larger clone is found one base away.

In light of the paper, this sample's time point label describes: longitudinal time-point 2. Libraries from unsorted PBMCs were made from 2 million PBMCs kept in RNAlater at -80 degrees C until RNA extraction. Peripheral blood underwent Ficoll-Hypaque density gradient centrifugation to isolate PBMCs, which were then cryopreserved in liquid nitrogen. The paper's findings and limits, for the study overall: Across subjects, expanded clones never shared an identical CDR3 amino acid sequence, which suggests that the TCR-beta repertoires in every group were private. TCR clonal expansion was greatest in HAM/TSP patients and smallest in MS patients, who ranked below even healthy controls.

cDNA was synthesized by template-switch 5'RACE using a primer with a 10-nucleotide random unique molecular identifier that tagged each TCR transcript. Over 190 million TCR-beta sequences, covering 15-18 subjects, were produced in each sequencing run. The RNeasy kit was used for extraction of total RNA. Using the KAPA Real-time Library Amplification kit, TCR-beta VDJ regions were amplified with primers for the TCR constant region and the 5'RACE anchor. Sample indexes and Illumina adaptors were added in a first PCR, and a second PCR then increased library yield. After purification with Ampure beads, the TCR product of roughly 650 bp was size-selected on a 2% E-gel SizeSelection system. Before pooling, library quality was checked on a Bioanalyzer, concentration was measured with Qubit, and libraries were quantified with the Kapa Library Quantification kit. An Illumina HiSeq 2500 was used to sequence the libraries paired-end at 2 x 150 bp. To increase sequence diversity, roughly 24-32% phiX was spiked into each library pool. As for the authors' bioinformatics: Quality-filtered reads were processed with the UMI-based MiGEC pipeline, which removed over 75% of raw TCR sequences during error correction. VDJ genes were aligned to IMGT germline references, and clonotypes were defined by unique CDR3 amino acid sequence plus V-J genes. VDJtools evaluated clonal expansion, Shannon diversity and CDR3 relatedness (CalcPairwiseDistances, ClusterSamples); CLCbio workbench built phylogenetic trees. Using coefficient-of-variation modelling across technical triplicates, the study counted a clone as expanded if it had at least 8 unique UMIs. TCRdb reanalyzed the raw reads on its own, using fastp at Q25 for trimming and MiXCR for clone calling, and kept in-frame beta chains. Every CDR3 protein is listed once, alongside the most common genes and DNA of its rows. The V and J calls reflect TCRdb's pipeline rather than the authors' work. This sample has 84,000 or so distinct CDR3 sequences in its table, and over 10% of those were observed once. The ten largest clones capture approximately 5% of the sample.

Trimmed from V: 0 bases; trimmed from J: 5 bases; junction bases lacking a gene match: 12. The CDR3 numbers 17 residues from cysteine through phenylalanine. Only the CDR3 region is kept as DNA, spanning 51 bases read in frame from base 1. The germline V gene (reference sequence) yields LGHDT for CDR1 and YNNKEL for CDR2. The source of this sequence is a female donor with HTLV-1-associated myelopathy (HAM/TSP). This chain joins TRBV3-1 to TRBJ2-7; 8 bases in the middle match TRBD1. The sample comprised PBMCs. DNA sequence: TGTGCCAGCAGCCAAGATGGGCAGGGGGCGCGGGGCGACGAGCAGTACTTC. Translated, it reads CASSQDGQGARGDEQYF.